This T cell receptor (beta chain) is from a study of blood T cell repertoires in COVID-19. Study-level background: The samples span acute and convalescent COVID-19 from the United States, Italy and Spain.

Individuals aged roughly 18 to 90 years were recruited from some 26 US areas. Clinical history as reported by participants underpinned cohort assignment. Assay: immunoSEQ multiplex PCR; the TCRdb copy retains only in-frame clones and omits some. The sample holds about 210,000 clones, roughly 79% seen once. Trimming at V came to 4 bases and at J to 5 bases, leaving 7 bases not matched to a gene. CDR1 is LGHNA and CDR2 is YSLEER in the germline V gene. CDR3 length: 16 residues. Sequencing input: PBMCs or T cells enriched from blood (not recorded which). The chain is built from TRBV4-3 and TRBJ2-1; 11 bases are shared with TRBD2. The sequence was obtained from a woman in her forties or fifties with acute COVID-19. Here the CDR3 DNA reads TGCGCCAGCAGCCGCCGACTAGCGGGAATAGACAATGAGCAGTTCTTC. Translation: CASSRRLAGIDNEQFF.